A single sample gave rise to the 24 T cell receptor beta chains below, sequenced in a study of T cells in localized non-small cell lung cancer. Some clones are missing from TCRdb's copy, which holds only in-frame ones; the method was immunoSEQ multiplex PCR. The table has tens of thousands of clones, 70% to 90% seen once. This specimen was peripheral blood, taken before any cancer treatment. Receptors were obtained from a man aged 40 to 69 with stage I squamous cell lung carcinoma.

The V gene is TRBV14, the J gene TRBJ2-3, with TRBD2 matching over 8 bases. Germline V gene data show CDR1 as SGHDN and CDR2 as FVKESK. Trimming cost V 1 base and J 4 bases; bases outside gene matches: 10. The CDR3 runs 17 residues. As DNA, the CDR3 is TGTGCCAGCAGCCAAGCTGAAGAACTAGCGGTACCAGATACGCAGTATTTT. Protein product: CASSQAEELAVPDTQYF.

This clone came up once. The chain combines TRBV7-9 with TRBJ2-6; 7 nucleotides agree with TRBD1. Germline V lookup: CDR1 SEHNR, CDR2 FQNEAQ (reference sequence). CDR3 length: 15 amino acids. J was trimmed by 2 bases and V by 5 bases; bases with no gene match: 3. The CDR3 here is CASSPDRAGANVLTF. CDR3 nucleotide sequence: TGTGCCAGCAGCCCAGACAGGGCTGGGGCCAACGTCCTGACTTTC. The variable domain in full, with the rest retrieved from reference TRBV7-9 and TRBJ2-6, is DTGVSQNPRHKITKRGQNVTFRCDPISEHNRLYWYRQTLGQGPEFLTYFQNEAQLEKSRLLSDRFSAERPKGSFSTLEIQRTEQGDSAMYLCASSPDRAGANVLTFGAGSRLTVL.

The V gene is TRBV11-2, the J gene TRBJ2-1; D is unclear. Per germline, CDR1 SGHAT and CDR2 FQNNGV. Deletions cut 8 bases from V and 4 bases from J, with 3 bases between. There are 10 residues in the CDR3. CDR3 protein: CASGYNEQFF. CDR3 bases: TGTGCCAGCGGTTACAATGAGCAGTTCTTC.

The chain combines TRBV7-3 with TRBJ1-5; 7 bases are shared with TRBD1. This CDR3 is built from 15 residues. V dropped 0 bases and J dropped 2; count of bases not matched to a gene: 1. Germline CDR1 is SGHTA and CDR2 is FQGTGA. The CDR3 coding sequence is TGTGCCAGCAGCTTAACCGGGACAGGCAATCAGCCCCAGCATTTT. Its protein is CASSLTGTGNQPQHF.

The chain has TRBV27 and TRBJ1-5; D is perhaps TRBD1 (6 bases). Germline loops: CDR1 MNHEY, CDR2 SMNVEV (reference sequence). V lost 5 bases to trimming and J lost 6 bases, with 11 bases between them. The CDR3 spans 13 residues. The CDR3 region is CASSLTGIQPQHF. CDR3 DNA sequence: TGTGCCAGCAGTCTCACAGGGATTCAGCCCCAGCATTTT.

CDR3 nucleotides: TGTGCCAGCAGGCGAGCATGGCTAGCGGACAATGAGCAGTTCTTC. It translates to CASRRAWLADNEQFF. The chain links TRBV6-1 to TRBJ2-1, with 7 nucleotides matching TRBD2. With 6 bases clipped from V and 5 bases from J, the junction kept 10 bases outside the gene matches. The CDR3 covers 15 residues. The germline V gene has CDR1 MNHNS and CDR2 SASEGT.

The CDR3 reads CASSLRIRGSNQPQHF. DNA of the CDR3: TGTGCCAGCAGCTTGCGTATCAGGGGTAGCAATCAGCCCCAGCATTTT. J is TRBJ1-5 and V is TRBV5-6; tentative D call: TRBD1 (6 bases). The CDR3 sequence is 16 residues long. Germline values: CDR1 SGHDT, CDR2 YYEEEE. Trimming left V 1 base short and J 0 bases short, with 11 bases between. Full variable domain (missing parts from reference TRBV5-6 and TRBJ1-5): DAGVTQSPTHLIKTRGQQVTLRCSPKSGHDTVSWYQQALGQGPQFIFQYYEEEERQRGNFPDRFSGHQFPNYSSELNVNALLLGDSALYLCASSLRIRGSNQPQHFGDGTRLSIL.

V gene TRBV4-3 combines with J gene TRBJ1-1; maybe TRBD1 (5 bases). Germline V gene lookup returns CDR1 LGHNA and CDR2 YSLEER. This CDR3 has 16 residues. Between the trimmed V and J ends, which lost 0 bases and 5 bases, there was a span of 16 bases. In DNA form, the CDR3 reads TGCGCCAGCAGCCAAGATGGTGTAGGGGCGGTAACTGAAGCTTTCTTT. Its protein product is CASSQDGVGAVTEAFF.

DNA for the CDR3: TGCGCCAGCAGTGAGTCACTTGGGCCCGGGGAGCTGTTTTTT. Amino acid sequence: CASSESLGPGELFF. The chain couples TRBV10-1 to TRBJ2-2; D not certain. This CDR3 has 14 residues. Per the germline V gene, CDR1 is WNHNN and CDR2 is SYGVQD (reference sequence). Trimming took 0 bases from V and 6 from J, leaving 8 bases between them.

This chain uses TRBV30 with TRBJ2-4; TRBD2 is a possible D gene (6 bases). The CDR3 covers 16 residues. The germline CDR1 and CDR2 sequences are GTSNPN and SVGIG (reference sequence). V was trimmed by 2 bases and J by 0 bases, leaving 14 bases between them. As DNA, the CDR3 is TGTGCCTGGAGTAAGGGAAGCGGGCTAGCCAAAAACATTCAGTACTTC. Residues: CAWSKGSGLAKNIQYF.

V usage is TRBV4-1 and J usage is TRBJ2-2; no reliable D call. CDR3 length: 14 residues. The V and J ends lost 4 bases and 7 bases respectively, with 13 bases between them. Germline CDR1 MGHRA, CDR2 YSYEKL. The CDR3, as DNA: TGCGCCAGCAGCCGCAATGCCGCTGGCGGGGAGCTGTTTTTT. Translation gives CASSRNAAGGELFF.

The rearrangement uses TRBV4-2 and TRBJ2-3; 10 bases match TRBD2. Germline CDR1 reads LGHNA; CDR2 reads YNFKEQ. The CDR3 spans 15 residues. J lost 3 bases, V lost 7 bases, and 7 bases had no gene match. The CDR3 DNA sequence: TGTGCCAGCACCCGCTTGACTAGCGGGACAGATACGCAGTATTTT. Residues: CASTRLTSGTDTQYF.

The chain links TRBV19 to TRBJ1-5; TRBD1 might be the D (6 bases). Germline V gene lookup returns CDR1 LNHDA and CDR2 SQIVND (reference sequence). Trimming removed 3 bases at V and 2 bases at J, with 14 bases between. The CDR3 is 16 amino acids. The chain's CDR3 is CASSMWAGEGNQPQHF. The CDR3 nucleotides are TGTGCCAGTAGTATGTGGGCAGGGGAGGGCAATCAGCCCCAGCATTTT.

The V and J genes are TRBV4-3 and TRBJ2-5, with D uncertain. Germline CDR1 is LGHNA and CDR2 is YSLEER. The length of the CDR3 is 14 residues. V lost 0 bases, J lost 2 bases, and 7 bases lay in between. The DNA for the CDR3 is TGCGCCAGCAGCCAAGACTCTAGACAAGAGACCCAGTACTTC. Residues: CASSQDSRQETQYF.

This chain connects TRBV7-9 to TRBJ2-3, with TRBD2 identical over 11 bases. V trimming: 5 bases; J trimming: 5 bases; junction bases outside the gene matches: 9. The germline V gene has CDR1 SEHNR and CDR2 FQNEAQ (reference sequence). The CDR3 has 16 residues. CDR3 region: CASSATSGRRRDTQYF. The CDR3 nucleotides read TGTGCCAGCAGCGCCACTAGCGGGAGAAGGAGAGATACGCAGTATTTT.

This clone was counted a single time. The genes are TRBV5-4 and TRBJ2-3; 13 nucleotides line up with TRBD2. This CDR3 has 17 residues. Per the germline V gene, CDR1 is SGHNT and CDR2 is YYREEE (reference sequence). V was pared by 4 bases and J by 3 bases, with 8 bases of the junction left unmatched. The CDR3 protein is CASSPGTSGVHTDTQYF. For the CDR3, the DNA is TGTGCCAGCAGCCCCGGGACTAGCGGGGTTCATACAGATACGCAGTATTTT.

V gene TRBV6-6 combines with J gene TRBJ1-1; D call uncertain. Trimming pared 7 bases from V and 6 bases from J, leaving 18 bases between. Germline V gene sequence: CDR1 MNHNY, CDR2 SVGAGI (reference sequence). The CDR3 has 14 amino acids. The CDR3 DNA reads TGTGCCAGCACCTTACTCGAGGGAAGGTCTGAAGCTTTCTTT. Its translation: CASTLLEGRSEAFF.

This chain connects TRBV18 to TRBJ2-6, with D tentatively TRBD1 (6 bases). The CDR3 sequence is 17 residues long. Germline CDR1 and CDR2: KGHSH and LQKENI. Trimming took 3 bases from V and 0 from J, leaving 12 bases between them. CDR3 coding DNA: TGTGCCAGCTCACCCGGGACACCTAGCTCTGGGGCCAACGTCCTGACTTTC. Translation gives CASSPGTPSSGANVLTF.

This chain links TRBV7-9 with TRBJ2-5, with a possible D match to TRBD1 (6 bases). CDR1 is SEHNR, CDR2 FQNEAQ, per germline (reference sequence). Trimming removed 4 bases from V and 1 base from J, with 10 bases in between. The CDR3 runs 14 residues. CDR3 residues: CASSSTGFQETQYF. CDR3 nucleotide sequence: TGTGCCAGCAGCTCCACAGGGTTCCAAGAGACCCAGTACTTC.

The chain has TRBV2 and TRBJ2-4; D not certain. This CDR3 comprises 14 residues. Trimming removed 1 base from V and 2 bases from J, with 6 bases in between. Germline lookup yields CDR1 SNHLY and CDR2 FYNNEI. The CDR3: CASSEDVPKNIQYF. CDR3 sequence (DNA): TGTGCCAGCAGTGAAGATGTTCCCAAAAACATTCAGTACTTC.

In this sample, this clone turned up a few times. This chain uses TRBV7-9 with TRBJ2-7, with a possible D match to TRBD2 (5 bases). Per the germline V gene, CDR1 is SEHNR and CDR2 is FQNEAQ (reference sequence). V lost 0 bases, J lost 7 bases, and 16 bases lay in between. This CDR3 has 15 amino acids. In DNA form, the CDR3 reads TGTGCCAGCAGCTTAGCGGGCGAAAGGACGGGGGAGCAGTACTTC. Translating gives CASSLAGERTGEQYF.

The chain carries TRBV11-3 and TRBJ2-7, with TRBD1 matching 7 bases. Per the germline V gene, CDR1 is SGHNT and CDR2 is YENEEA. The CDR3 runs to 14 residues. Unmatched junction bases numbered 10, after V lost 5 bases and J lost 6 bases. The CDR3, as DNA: TGTGCCAGCAGCCGAGGGGGCACCTCCGCCGAGCAGTACTTC. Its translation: CASSRGGTSAEQYF.

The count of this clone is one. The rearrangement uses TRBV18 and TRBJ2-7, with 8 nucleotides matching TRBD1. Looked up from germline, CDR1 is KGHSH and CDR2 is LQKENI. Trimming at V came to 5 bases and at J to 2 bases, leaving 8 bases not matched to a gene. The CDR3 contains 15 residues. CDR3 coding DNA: TGTGCCAGCTCATTAGGGACAGGAGACACCTACGAGCAGTACTTC. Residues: CASSLGTGDTYEQYF.

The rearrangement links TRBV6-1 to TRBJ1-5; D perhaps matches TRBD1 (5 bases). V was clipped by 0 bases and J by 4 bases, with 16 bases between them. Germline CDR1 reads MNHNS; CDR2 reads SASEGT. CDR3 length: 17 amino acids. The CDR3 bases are TGTGCCAGCAGTGAAGCGTTAGGGCGACAGCCTAATCAGCCCCAGCATTTT. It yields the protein CASSEALGRQPNQPQHF.